What follows are 15 T cell receptor beta chains derived from one specimen sequenced in a study of blood T cell repertoires in COVID-19. This table comes from immunoSEQ multiplex PCR, and its TCRdb copy is limited to in-frame clones, with some not included. The data hold 110,000 to 150,000 clones, with 75% to 90% observed a single time. Sequenced input: peripheral blood. The receptors derive from a man between 65 and 85 years old who had recovered from COVID-19.

This clone was seen a few times. The chain links TRBV6-1 to TRBJ1-4, with 8 nucleotides matching TRBD1. The V and J ends lost 1 base and 12 bases, in that order; junction bases with no gene match: 4. Germline values: CDR1 MNHNS, CDR2 SASEGT. This CDR3 spans 13 amino acids. CDR3 sequence reads: CASSEVAGQELFF. CDR3 coding DNA: TGTGCCAGCAGTGAAGTGGCGGGACAGGAACTGTTTTTT.

The chain is built from TRBV30 and TRBJ1-5; TRBD1 aligns across 7 bases. This CDR3 is 18 amino acids long. J was trimmed by 0 bases and V by 4 bases; bases with no gene match: 15. CDR1 is GTSNPN, CDR2 SVGIG, per germline (reference sequence). CDR3 in DNA: TGTGCCTGGAAAAATAAGGACAGGCGGTATTATAGCAATCAGCCCCAGCATTTT. Translating gives CAWKNKDRRYYSNQPQHF.

The chain couples TRBV10-3 to TRBJ2-3; 8 nucleotides line up with TRBD2. This CDR3 has 15 residues. The V gene end was trimmed by 6 bases and the J gene end by 1 base; junction bases not matched to a gene: 6. Germline CDR1 reads ENHRY; CDR2 reads SYGVKD. CDR3 region: CAIRSLAVGTDTQYF. CDR3 sequence (DNA): TGTGCCATCAGATCACTAGCGGTCGGCACAGATACGCAGTATTTT.

This chain joins TRBV5-6 and TRBJ2-7, with a tentative D call TRBD1 (5 bases). Germline V lookup: CDR1 SGHDT, CDR2 YYEEEE. The CDR3 totals 15 residues. V lost 0 bases, J lost 0 bases, and 10 bases lay in between. For the CDR3, the DNA is TGTGCCAGCAGCTTGGTAGGGGCGACCTCCTACGAGCAGTACTTC. Protein: CASSLVGATSYEQYF.

The chain employs TRBV25-1 and TRBJ1-1, with D maybe TRBD1 (5 bases). Germline CDR1 is MGHDK and CDR2 is SYGVNS. Trimming pared 0 bases from V and 5 bases from J, leaving 16 bases between. This CDR3 has 16 amino acids. The CDR3 region has the DNA TGTGCCAGCAGTGAATATGGCCGCGGGGGGAGGACTGAAGCTTTCTTT. This translates into CASSEYGRGGRTEAFF.

This chain joins TRBV19 and TRBJ2-2; D not certain. Germline lookup yields CDR1 LNHDA and CDR2 SQIVND (reference sequence). Trimming removed 3 bases at V and 0 bases at J, with 11 bases between. This CDR3 has 16 residues. The DNA for the CDR3 is TGTGCCAGTAGTATGAGAGCGCCAACGAACACCGGGGAGCTGTTTTTT. This encodes CASSMRAPTNTGELFF.

This clone was observed once. This chain connects TRBV4-1 to TRBJ2-7; TRBD2 matches at 7 bases. CDR3 length equals 13 residues. The ends lost 2 bases at V and 2 bases at J; junction bases unmatched: 0. The germline V gene has CDR1 MGHRA and CDR2 YSYEKL. The CDR3 DNA reads TGCGCCAGCAGCCAAACTAGCGCCTACGAGCAGTACTTC. Protein product: CASSQTSAYEQYF.

CDR3 sequence (DNA): TGTGCCAGCAGCTCCCGGGGTTTCGAGACCCAGTACTTC. It yields the protein CASSSRGFETQYF. The V gene is TRBV7-9, the J gene TRBJ2-5; TRBD2 might be the D (5 bases). The CDR3 length is 13 residues. The V gene lost 4 bases and the J gene lost 5 bases, with 11 bases spanning the gap. CDR1 and CDR2 from the germline V gene are SEHNR and FQNEAQ (reference sequence).

The rearrangement links TRBV2 to TRBJ2-3; the D gene is possibly TRBD1 (5 bases). This CDR3 is 18 amino acids long. Trimming left V 0 bases short and J 3 bases short, with 19 bases between. CDR1 SNHLY and CDR2 FYNNEI come from the germline V gene. The DNA of the CDR3 is TGTGCCAGCAGTGAAGCCTTAGGACAAGGTGGCGCGACAGATACGCAGTATTTT. It encodes CASSEALGQGGATDTQYF.

This clone appeared a few times. The CDR3 spells CASGGSGLQHF. The CDR3 DNA follows: TGTGCCAGCGGAGGGAGCGGTTTACAGCATTTT. The genes are TRBV6-5 and TRBJ1-5; unclear D gene. The V gene's germline CDR1 is MNHEY and CDR2 SVGAGI. CDR3 length: 11 amino acids. V shed 8 bases and J shed 13 bases, with 15 bases lying between them.

The chain links TRBV7-2 to TRBJ2-1, with D tentatively TRBD2 (6 bases). There are 14 residues in the CDR3. Trimming removed 0 bases at V and 8 bases at J, with 11 bases between. The germline V gene encodes CDR1 SGHTA and CDR2 FQGNSA. CDR3 DNA sequence: TGTGCCAGCAGCTTAGCGGCGGGAACCCATGAGCAGTTCTTC. Translating it yields CASSLAAGTHEQFF.

The CDR3 nucleotides read TGTGCCAGTACCCCGGGTACCGGGGAGCTGTTTTTT. Its protein product is CASTPGTGELFF. J is TRBJ2-2 and V is TRBV19; D is undetermined. This CDR3 has 12 residues. In germline, CDR1 is LNHDA, CDR2 SQIVND (reference sequence). The V end was cut by 7 bases, the J end by 5 bases, with 8 bases between.

The V gene is TRBV4-1, the J gene TRBJ1-1, with 9 bases identical to TRBD1. The CDR3 loop spans 13 amino acids. After removal of 6 bases from V and 1 base from J, the junction contained 0 bases not matched to a gene. Germline lookup yields CDR1 MGHRA and CDR2 YSYEKL. CDR3 loop: CASRDRGNTEAFF. The CDR3 nucleotides are TGCGCCAGCAGGGACAGGGGGAACACTGAAGCTTTCTTT.

The V gene is TRBV2, the J gene TRBJ2-1, with D perhaps TRBD2 (6 bases). CDR3 size: 13 residues. Germline CDR1 is SNHLY and CDR2 is FYNNEI. V lost 6 bases and J lost 1, with 7 bases in between. The CDR3: CASRGTSYNEQFF. The CDR3 region has the DNA TGTGCCAGCAGGGGGACTTCCTACAATGAGCAGTTCTTC.

This clone was detected a few times. The V call is TRBV5-1, the J call TRBJ2-5; 10 bases are a match to TRBD1. CDR1 SGHRS and CDR2 YFSETQ come from the germline V gene. The V segment lost 2 bases and the J segment 3 bases; nucleotides outside the gene matches: 10. There are 17 residues in the CDR3. The CDR3 reads CASSFYRPGTGEETQYF. The CDR3 nucleotides are TGCGCCAGCAGCTTCTACCGTCCCGGGACAGGGGAAGAGACCCAGTACTTC. Using reference TRBV5-1 and TRBJ2-5 for the parts outside the CDR3, the full variable domain is KAGVTQTPRYLIKTRGQQVTLSCSPISGHRSVSWYQQTPGQGLQFLFEYFSETQRNKGNFPGRFSGRQFSNSRSEMNVSTLELGDSALYLCASSFYRPGTGEETQYFGPGTRLLVL.